The 10 T cell receptor beta chains below were found in one sample sequenced in a study of early T cells in non-severe SARS-CoV-2 infection (dated by TCRdb to the early 2020s). Receptor libraries were prepared by 5' RACE. The instrument was a NextSeq 500. TCRdb cleaned the public reads at Q25 with fastp, built clones with MiXCR and kept in-frame beta chains. Merged by CDR3 protein, the rows form single entries marked with the most common genes and DNA. Present in this sample are 60,000 or so distinct CDR3 sequences, about 10% of which were seen just once. The top ten hold roughly 4.5% of the sample. Sequences were obtained from whole blood. The receptors derive from an adult who was a healthcare worker with PCR-confirmed SARS-CoV-2 infection or an uninfected control (not recorded which).

This clonotype was seen at least ten times. This chain links TRBV10-3 with TRBJ1-1; no clear D gene. The CDR3 loop spans 15 amino acids. From germline, CDR1 is ENHRY and CDR2 SYGVKD. V lost 9 bases and J lost 2, with 19 bases in between. In nucleotides, the CDR3 is TGTGCCATTATGAAGTGGATAGGAGGCAACACTGAAGCTTTCTTT. It specifies CAIMKWIGGNTEAFF.

This clonotype was counted between two and nine times. The chain has TRBV20-1 and TRBJ2-1; 8 bases are a match to TRBD2. The CDR3 spans 16 residues. The germline V gene encodes CDR1 DFQATT and CDR2 SNEGSKA (reference sequence). Germline trimming cut 1 base from V and 5 bases from J; bases unmatched to any gene: 10. For the CDR3, the DNA is TGCAGTGCTAGAGGTTACTTTAGCGGGGACCACAATGAGCAGTTCTTC. Its translation is CSARGYFSGDHNEQFF.

This clonotype was seen a handful of times. The chain uses TRBV3-1 and TRBJ2-1; D is tentatively TRBD1 or TRBD2 (5 bases each). Trimming pared 3 bases from V and 9 bases from J, leaving 12 bases between. Germline CDR1 reads LGHDT; CDR2 reads YNNKEL (reference sequence). The CDR3 runs 13 residues. CDR3: CASSHGTSTEQFF. Here the CDR3 DNA reads TGTGCCAGCAGCCACGGGACGTCGACTGAGCAGTTCTTC.

The chain uses TRBV20-1 and TRBJ2-7, with D perhaps TRBD1 (5 bases). Germline CDR1 is DFQATT and CDR2 is SNEGSKA (reference sequence). V lost 2 bases, J lost 7 bases, and 12 bases lay in between. This CDR3 has 12 residues. The CDR3 DNA reads TGCAGTGCTAGACTAGACAGTGGAGAGCAGTACTTC. This encodes CSARLDSGEQYF.

Many counts were recorded for this clonotype. This sequence joins TRBV5-1 and TRBJ2-5, with D tentatively TRBD2 (6 bases). Trimming stripped 5 bases from V and 3 bases from J, with 14 bases between. From germline, CDR1 is SGHRS and CDR2 YFSETQ. This CDR3 is built from 14 residues. CDR3 protein: CASRKASVEETQYF. CDR3 coding DNA: TGCGCCAGCAGGAAAGCTAGCGTAGAAGAGACCCAGTACTTC.

J is TRBJ2-6 and V is TRBV6-4, with no clear D. The CDR3 extends over 17 amino acids. Deletions cut 7 bases from V and 0 bases from J, with 16 bases between. Looked up from germline, CDR1 is MRHNA and CDR2 is SNTAGT. The CDR3: CASTRDPVDSGANVLTF. The DNA of the CDR3 is TGTGCCAGCACCAGAGATCCGGTCGACTCTGGGGCCAACGTCCTGACTTTC.

This clonotype came up a few times. The chain combines TRBV7-2 with TRBJ2-1; D remains unclear. V gave up 5 bases and J gave up 5 bases, with 10 bases separating them. Germline V gives CDR1 SGHTA, CDR2 FQGNSA. CDR3 size: 13 residues. CDR3 sequence (DNA): TGTGCCAGCAGCCCCCGGTCTGACAATGAGCAGTTCTTC. This sequence encodes CASSPRSDNEQFF.

This clonotype has just a few counts. The chain recombines TRBV10-3 with TRBJ2-3; D is possibly TRBD2 (5 bases). V was pared by 7 bases and J by 1 base, with 15 bases between. Looked up from germline, CDR1 is ENHRY and CDR2 is SYGVKD. This CDR3 is 15 amino acids long. CDR3 loop: CAINGLGERTDTQYF. The CDR3 DNA follows: TGTGCCATCAATGGCCTTGGGGAGCGCACAGATACGCAGTATTTT.

This clonotype was counted a few times. The chain's CDR3 is CASSVGTGVVYEQYF. CDR3 coding DNA: TGTGCCAGCAGCGTGGGGACAGGGGTCGTCTACGAGCAGTACTTC. The chain uses TRBV9 and TRBJ2-7, with 10 bases aligning to TRBD1. The junction had 5 bases not matched to a gene; V was cut back by 2 bases and J by 3 bases. The CDR3 loop spans 15 amino acids. Germline values: CDR1 SGDLS, CDR2 YYNGEE.

This CDR3 reads CSVRGRGMALDNSPLHF. CDR3 coding DNA: TGCAGCGTTAGAGGGAGGGGGATGGCACTTGATAATTCACCCCTCCACTTT. This chain uses TRBV29-1 with TRBJ1-6; a weak D match, TRBD1 (6 bases). V dropped 5 bases and J dropped 5 bases, with 22 bases sitting between them. Per the germline V gene, CDR1 is SQVTM and CDR2 is ANQGSEA. CDR3 length: 17 residues.